Below, one T cell receptor beta chain is given with its context. This sample was included in a study of T cell repertoires in aging, cancer and after chemotherapy. CDR3 length: 12 amino acids. Between the trimmed V and J ends, which lost 4 bases and 4 bases, there was a span of 10 bases. Germline loops: CDR1 SQVTM, CDR2 ANQGSEA. Peripheral blood genomic DNA, not sorted cells or RNA, was the template. TRB rearrangements spanning V, D and J were amplified using mixed TRB-A/B primers. A single record per CDR3 protein comes from TCRdb applying MiXCR to the multiplex PCR reads. This sample carries about 2,900 distinct CDR3 sequences, under 30% of them seen once, and the ten largest clones take about 56%.

The clonotype comes from a human donor with a solid tumor. The source material was blood. The chain couples TRBV29-1 to TRBJ1-2; D gene uncertain. Written as DNA, the CDR3 is TGCAGCGTTGGCGACGCCGGCTATGGCTACACCTTC. This codes for CSVGDAGYGYTF.